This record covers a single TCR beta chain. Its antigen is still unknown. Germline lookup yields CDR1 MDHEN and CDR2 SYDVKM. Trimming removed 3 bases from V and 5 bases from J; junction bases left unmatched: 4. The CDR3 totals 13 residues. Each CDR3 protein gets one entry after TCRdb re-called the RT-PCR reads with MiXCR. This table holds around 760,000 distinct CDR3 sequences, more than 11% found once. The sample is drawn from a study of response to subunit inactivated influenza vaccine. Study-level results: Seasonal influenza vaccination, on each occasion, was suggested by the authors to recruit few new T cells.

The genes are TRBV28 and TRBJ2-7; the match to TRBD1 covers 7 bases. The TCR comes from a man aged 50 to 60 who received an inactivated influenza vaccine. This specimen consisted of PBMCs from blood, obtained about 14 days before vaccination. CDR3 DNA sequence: TGTGCCAGCAGTTTCGGGACAGCCCACGAGCAGTACTTC. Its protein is CASSFGTAHEQYF.